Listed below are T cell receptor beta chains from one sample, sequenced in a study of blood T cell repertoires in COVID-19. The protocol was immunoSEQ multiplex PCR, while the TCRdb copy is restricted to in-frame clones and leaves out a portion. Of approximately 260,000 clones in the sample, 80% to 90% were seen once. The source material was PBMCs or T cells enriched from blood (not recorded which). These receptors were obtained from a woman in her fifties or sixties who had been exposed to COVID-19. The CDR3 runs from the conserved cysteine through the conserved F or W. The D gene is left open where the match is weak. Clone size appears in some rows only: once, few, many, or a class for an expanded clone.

CDR3 protein: CASSQDIGILNSPLHF
CDR3 DNA: TGCGCCAGCAGCCAAGATATCGGGATCCTTAATTCACCCCTCCACTTT
clone size: .
V gene: TRBV4-1
J gene: TRBJ1-6
CDR3 length: 16
D gene: .

CDR3 protein: CAWSRDFQETQYF
CDR3 DNA: TGTGCCTGGAGTCGGGACTTTCAAGAGACCCAGTACTTC
clone size: .
V gene: TRBV30
J gene: TRBJ2-5
CDR3 length: 13
D gene: .

CDR3 protein: CASIHTGLGSYNEQFF
CDR3 DNA: TGTGCCAGCATACACACGGGACTAGGATCCTACAATGAGCAGTTCTTC
clone size: .
V gene: TRBV5-5
J gene: TRBJ2-1
CDR3 length: 16
D gene: TRBD2

CDR3 protein: CASRQNYGYTF
CDR3 DNA: TGTGCCAGCCGACAGAACTATGGCTACACCTTC
clone size: .
V gene: TRBV2
J gene: TRBJ1-2
CDR3 length: 11
D gene: .

CDR3 protein: CASSRTSGGPSQETQYF
CDR3 DNA: TGTGCCAGCAGCCGGACTAGCGGGGGGCCCTCCCAAGAGACCCAGTACTTC
clone size: .
V gene: TRBV5-4
J gene: TRBJ2-5
CDR3 length: 17
D gene: TRBD2

CDR3 protein: CASSPQTGGGKAFF
CDR3 DNA: TGTGCCAGCAGTCCACAGACAGGGGGCGGGAAAGCTTTCTTT
clone size: .
V gene: TRBV28
J gene: TRBJ1-1
CDR3 length: 14
D gene: TRBD1

CDR3 protein: CASSERNPLNTGELFF
CDR3 DNA: TGCGCCAGCAGTGAAAGAAACCCACTGAACACCGGGGAGCTGTTTTTT
clone size: .
V gene: TRBV10-2
J gene: TRBJ2-2
CDR3 length: 16
D gene: .

CDR3 protein: CASFPDGYTF
CDR3 DNA: TGTGCCAGCTTCCCAGATGGCTACACCTTC
clone size: .
V gene: TRBV6-5
J gene: TRBJ1-2
CDR3 length: 10
D gene: .

CDR3 protein: CASSYRSRDGYEQYF
CDR3 DNA: TGTGCCAGCAGTTATAGGAGCCGAGACGGCTACGAGCAGTACTTC
clone size: .
V gene: TRBV6-5
J gene: TRBJ2-7
CDR3 length: 15
D gene: .

CDR3 protein: CASSELTRYFGYTF
CDR3 DNA: TGTGCCAGCAGTGAATTAACCCGGTATTTTGGCTACACCTTC
clone size: .
V gene: TRBV6-1
J gene: TRBJ1-2
CDR3 length: 14
D gene: .

CDR3 protein: CASSRRDRVANEQFF
CDR3 DNA: TGTGCCAGCTCAAGACGGGACAGGGTGGCCAATGAGCAGTTCTTC
clone size: .
V gene: TRBV25-1
J gene: TRBJ2-1
CDR3 length: 15
D gene: TRBD1

CDR3 protein: CASSGGGGPYNEQFF
CDR3 DNA: TGTGCCAGTAGTGGTGGCGGGGGGCCCTACAATGAGCAGTTCTTC
clone size: .
V gene: TRBV19
J gene: TRBJ2-1
CDR3 length: 15
D gene: TRBD2

CDR3 protein: CASSFLRGGMETQYF
CDR3 DNA: TGTGCCAGCAGTTTCCTGCGGGGGGGCATGGAGACCCAGTACTTC
clone size: .
V gene: TRBV28
J gene: TRBJ2-5
CDR3 length: 15
D gene: TRBD2

CDR3 protein: CASSPQGRAPLHF
CDR3 DNA: TGTGCCAGCTCCCCACAGGGGAGGGCACCCCTCCACTTT
clone size: .
V gene: TRBV18
J gene: TRBJ1-6
CDR3 length: 13
D gene: TRBD1

CDR3 protein: CATSDGGGIATNEKLFF
CDR3 DNA: TGTGCCACCAGTGATGGCGGGGGCATTGCAACTAATGAAAAACTGTTTTTT
clone size: .
V gene: TRBV24-1
J gene: TRBJ1-4
CDR3 length: 17
D gene: .

CDR3 protein: CASSPVGGIKTQYF
CDR3 DNA: TGCGCCAGCAGCCCAGTCGGGGGGATCAAGACCCAGTACTTC
clone size: once
V gene: TRBV5-1
J gene: TRBJ2-5
CDR3 length: 14
D gene: TRBD2

CDR3 protein: CATSARTGGGSGTDTQYF
CDR3 DNA: TGTGCCACCAGTGCGAGGACAGGAGGGGGTTCAGGCACAGATACGCAGTATTTT
clone size: .
V gene: TRBV24-1
J gene: TRBJ2-3
CDR3 length: 18
D gene: .

CDR3 protein: CASSFGATNEKLFF
CDR3 DNA: TGTGCCAGCAGCTTCGGGGCAACTAATGAAAAACTGTTTTTT
clone size: .
V gene: TRBV11-2
J gene: TRBJ1-4
CDR3 length: 14
D gene: .

CDR3 protein: CASSSEQGRDGTDTQYF
CDR3 DNA: TGTGCCAGCAGTAGTGAACAGGGAAGGGATGGCACAGATACGCAGTATTTT
clone size: .
V gene: TRBV5-4
J gene: TRBJ2-3
CDR3 length: 17
D gene: .

CDR3 protein: CASSRRQGAYSGANVLTF
CDR3 DNA: TGTGCCAGCAGCCGGCGACAGGGGGCCTACTCTGGGGCCAACGTCCTGACTTTC
clone size: .
V gene: TRBV3-1/TRBV3-2
J gene: TRBJ2-6
CDR3 length: 18
D gene: TRBD1

CDR3 protein: CAKWDRVSYGYTF
CDR3 DNA: TGTGCCAAATGGGACAGGGTGAGCTATGGCTACACCTTC
clone size: .
V gene: TRBV10-3
J gene: TRBJ1-2
CDR3 length: 13
D gene: TRBD1

CDR3 protein: CASSISGTGRPGELFF
CDR3 DNA: TGTGCCAGCAGTATCTCCGGGACAGGGAGGCCCGGGGAGCTGTTTTTT
clone size: .
V gene: TRBV27
J gene: TRBJ2-2
CDR3 length: 16
D gene: TRBD1

CDR3 protein: CASSFTGGSAEAFF
CDR3 DNA: TGTGCCAGCAGCTTTACGGGGGGATCGGCTGAAGCTTTCTTT
clone size: once
V gene: TRBV5-5
J gene: TRBJ1-1
CDR3 length: 14
D gene: .

CDR3 protein: CASETPLAGNTGELFF
CDR3 DNA: TGTGCCAGCGAAACCCCGCTAGCGGGGAACACCGGGGAGCTGTTTTTT
clone size: .
V gene: TRBV2
J gene: TRBJ2-2
CDR3 length: 16
D gene: TRBD2

CDR3 protein: CAGPGQGFYQPQHF
CDR3 DNA: TGTGCCGGCCCCGGACAGGGGTTTTATCAGCCCCAGCATTTT
clone size: .
V gene: TRBV11-2
J gene: TRBJ1-5
CDR3 length: 14
D gene: TRBD1

CDR3 protein: CASSLTGMEGYTF
CDR3 DNA: TGTGCCAGCAGTCTAACAGGGATGGAGGGCTACACCTTC
clone size: .
V gene: TRBV2
J gene: TRBJ1-2
CDR3 length: 13
D gene: .

CDR3 protein: CATSDWTGQDEQFF
CDR3 DNA: TGTGCCACCAGTGATTGGACAGGGCAGGATGAGCAGTTCTTC
clone size: .
V gene: TRBV24-1
J gene: TRBJ2-1
CDR3 length: 14
D gene: TRBD1

CDR3 protein: CASSRDSAFSNQPQHF
CDR3 DNA: TGTGCCAGCTCGCGGGATTCCGCCTTTAGCAATCAGCCCCAGCATTTT
clone size: .
V gene: TRBV18
J gene: TRBJ1-5
CDR3 length: 16
D gene: .

CDR3 protein: CASSRGGGTTEAFF
CDR3 DNA: TGTGCCAGCAGCCGGGGGGGAGGGACGACTGAAGCTTTCTTT
clone size: .
V gene: TRBV3-1/TRBV3-2
J gene: TRBJ1-1
CDR3 length: 14
D gene: .

CDR3 protein: CARRGGPGNEQFF
CDR3 DNA: TGCGCCCGCCGGGGGGGGCCGGGGAATGAGCAGTTCTTC
clone size: .
V gene: TRBV5-1
J gene: TRBJ2-1
CDR3 length: 13
D gene: TRBD2

CDR3 protein: CASSPGQGGNQPQHF
CDR3 DNA: TGCGCCAGCAGCCCGGGACAGGGCGGCAATCAGCCCCAGCATTTT
clone size: .
V gene: TRBV5-1
J gene: TRBJ1-5
CDR3 length: 15
D gene: TRBD1

CDR3 protein: CASSPWGGVHTEAFF
CDR3 DNA: TGTGCCAGTAGTCCTTGGGGAGGGGTCCACACTGAAGCTTTCTTT
clone size: .
V gene: TRBV19
J gene: TRBJ1-1
CDR3 length: 15
D gene: .

CDR3 protein: CASSQEPGRGADTQYF
CDR3 DNA: TGTGCCAGCAGCCAAGAACCGGGGCGGGGGGCAGATACGCAGTATTTT
clone size: .
V gene: TRBV3-1/TRBV3-2
J gene: TRBJ2-3
CDR3 length: 16
D gene: TRBD2

CDR3 protein: CASSFEGQGNTGELFF
CDR3 DNA: TGTGCCAGCAGCTTCGAGGGACAGGGGAACACCGGGGAGCTGTTTTTT
clone size: .
V gene: TRBV7-9
J gene: TRBJ2-2
CDR3 length: 16
D gene: TRBD1

CDR3 protein: CASSIPRGVWAGELFF
CDR3 DNA: TGTGCCAGTAGTATACCTCGGGGGGTATGGGCCGGGGAGCTGTTTTTT
clone size: .
V gene: TRBV19
J gene: TRBJ2-2
CDR3 length: 16
D gene: TRBD2

CDR3 protein: CASSPGTGVTDTQYF
CDR3 DNA: TGTGCCAGCAGCCCTGGGACAGGGGTGACAGATACGCAGTATTTT
clone size: .
V gene: TRBV7-9
J gene: TRBJ2-3
CDR3 length: 15
D gene: TRBD1

CDR3 protein: CASSRQGASSYNEQFF
CDR3 DNA: TGTGCCAGCAGCCGACAGGGGGCCAGCTCCTACAATGAGCAGTTCTTC
clone size: .
V gene: TRBV5-4
J gene: TRBJ2-1
CDR3 length: 16
D gene: TRBD1

CDR3 protein: CSVEDYSEAFF
CDR3 DNA: TGCAGCGTTGAAGATTATAGTGAAGCTTTCTTT
clone size: .
V gene: TRBV29-1
J gene: TRBJ1-1
CDR3 length: 11
D gene: .

CDR3 protein: CASSLSGTGSYEQYF
CDR3 DNA: TGCGCCAGCAGCTTGTCCGGGACAGGGTCCTACGAGCAGTACTTC
clone size: .
V gene: TRBV5-1
J gene: TRBJ2-7
CDR3 length: 15
D gene: TRBD1

CDR3 protein: CASSPLTGSHTEAFF
CDR3 DNA: TGTGCCAGCAGCCCCCTAACGGGGAGTCACACTGAAGCTTTCTTT
clone size: .
V gene: TRBV7-8
J gene: TRBJ1-1
CDR3 length: 15
D gene: .

CDR3 protein: CASSLVSGDEAFF
CDR3 DNA: TGTGCCAGCAGCTTAGTCTCCGGAGACGAAGCTTTCTTT
clone size: once
V gene: TRBV11-3
J gene: TRBJ1-1
CDR3 length: 13
D gene: .

CDR3 protein: CASRELAGLPYEQYF
CDR3 DNA: TGTGCCAGCAGGGAACTAGCGGGACTCCCTTACGAGCAGTACTTC
clone size: .
V gene: TRBV28
J gene: TRBJ2-7
CDR3 length: 15
D gene: TRBD2

CDR3 protein: CASSTGSSYNEQFF
CDR3 DNA: TGTGCCAGCTCGACGGGGAGCTCCTACAATGAGCAGTTCTTC
clone size: .
V gene: TRBV18
J gene: TRBJ2-1
CDR3 length: 14
D gene: .

CDR3 protein: CASSSSTSPGELFF
CDR3 DNA: TGCGCCAGCAGTTCCTCGACTAGCCCCGGGGAGCTGTTTTTT
clone size: .
V gene: TRBV5-1
J gene: TRBJ2-2
CDR3 length: 14
D gene: TRBD2

CDR3 protein: CASSLNIGQGAYEQYF
CDR3 DNA: TGCGCCAGCAGCCTCAATATCGGACAGGGAGCCTACGAGCAGTACTTC
clone size: once
V gene: TRBV4-3
J gene: TRBJ2-7
CDR3 length: 16
D gene: TRBD1

CDR3 protein: CASSVEGAGSPLHF
CDR3 DNA: TGTGCCAGCAGCGTAGAGGGCGCGGGGTCACCCCTCCACTTT
clone size: .
V gene: TRBV9
J gene: TRBJ1-6
CDR3 length: 14
D gene: .

CDR3 protein: CASSLNRNTEAFF
CDR3 DNA: TGTGCCAGCAGCCTAAACAGGAACACTGAAGCTTTCTTT
clone size: .
V gene: TRBV7-3
J gene: TRBJ1-1
CDR3 length: 13
D gene: .

CDR3 protein: CASRTGNTGELFF
CDR3 DNA: TGTGCCAGTAGGACAGGCAACACCGGGGAGCTGTTTTTT
clone size: .
V gene: TRBV19
J gene: TRBJ2-2
CDR3 length: 13
D gene: .

CDR3 protein: CASSLEAGGPKDTQYF
CDR3 DNA: TGCGCCAGCAGCTTGGAAGCGGGGGGGCCGAAAGATACGCAGTATTTT
clone size: .
V gene: TRBV5-1
J gene: TRBJ2-3
CDR3 length: 16
D gene: TRBD2

CDR3 protein: CASSLQAIEPQHF
CDR3 DNA: TGTGCCAGCTCACTACAGGCCATCGAGCCCCAGCATTTT
clone size: many
V gene: TRBV18
J gene: TRBJ1-5
CDR3 length: 13
D gene: .

CDR3 protein: CASRTSGGSTDTQYF
CDR3 DNA: TGTGCCTCTCGGACTAGCGGGGGCTCCACAGATACGCAGTATTTT
clone size: .
V gene: TRBV27
J gene: TRBJ2-3
CDR3 length: 15
D gene: TRBD2

CDR3 protein: CASSLTGQPYGYTF
CDR3 DNA: TGTGCCAGCAGCTTAACCGGACAGCCCTATGGCTACACCTTC
clone size: .
V gene: TRBV5-6
J gene: TRBJ1-2
CDR3 length: 14
D gene: .

CDR3 protein: CASSVRPGGRNTGELFF
CDR3 DNA: TGTGCCAGCAGCGTGAGGCCGGGGGGGCGGAACACCGGGGAGCTGTTTTTT
clone size: .
V gene: TRBV9
J gene: TRBJ2-2
CDR3 length: 17
D gene: TRBD2

CDR3 protein: CASSLEAGRNTGELFF
CDR3 DNA: TGTGCCAGCAGCTTGGAGGCAGGAAGGAACACCGGGGAGCTGTTTTTT
clone size: .
V gene: TRBV5-6
J gene: TRBJ2-2
CDR3 length: 16
D gene: .

CDR3 protein: CASSLPTRGTDTQYF
CDR3 DNA: TGCGCCAGCAGCCTCCCGACAAGGGGAACAGATACGCAGTATTTT
clone size: .
V gene: TRBV5-1
J gene: TRBJ2-3
CDR3 length: 15
D gene: .

CDR3 protein: CASNSLNSPLHF
CDR3 DNA: TGTGCCAGCAACAGCTTAAATTCACCCCTCCACTTT
clone size: .
V gene: TRBV2
J gene: TRBJ1-6
CDR3 length: 12
D gene: .

CDR3 protein: CASSPAASGALTSTDTQYF
CDR3 DNA: TGTGCCAGCAGCCCCGCGGCTAGCGGGGCGCTAACTAGCACAGATACGCAGTATTTT
clone size: .
V gene: TRBV7-9
J gene: TRBJ2-3
CDR3 length: 19
D gene: TRBD2

CDR3 protein: CASSLAGTEAFF
CDR3 DNA: TGTGCCAGCAGCTTAGCAGGCACTGAAGCTTTCTTT
clone size: .
V gene: TRBV13
J gene: TRBJ1-1
CDR3 length: 12
D gene: .

CDR3 protein: CASSSRDRVEKLFF
CDR3 DNA: TGTGCCAGCAGCTCGCGGGACCGAGTTGAAAAACTGTTTTTT
clone size: .
V gene: TRBV9
J gene: TRBJ1-4
CDR3 length: 14
D gene: .